This T cell receptor (beta chain) derives from a study of post-analysis software for immune sequencing data. Study-wide points: With TRBV5-6, TRBV5-1 and TRBV20-1 included, about five TRBV segments were more frequent in patients than in controls.

The TCR beta cDNA libraries carried unique molecular identifiers. There were about 1 to 10 million T cells, and 480,000 or so cDNA molecules came from them. TCRdb reprocessed the PCR reads with MiXCR, giving one entry per CDR3 protein. The sample holds about 400,000 distinct CDR3 sequences; less than 40% are singletons and the top ten take around an eighth. This clonotype has only a few counts. No antigen is known for it. The V end was cut by 3 bases, the J end by 4 bases, with 12 bases between. Germline V gene sequence: CDR1 DFQATT, CDR2 SNEGSKA (reference sequence). The CDR3 is 13 amino acids. The receptor comes from a girl aged 10-17 years with multiple sclerosis. This rearrangement joins TRBV20-1 to TRBJ2-5, with D hard to call. The source material was blood. The CDR3 is CSASSSRPETQYF. In DNA form, the CDR3 reads TGCAGTGCTAGTAGTAGCAGGCCAGAGACCCAGTACTTC.